The T cell receptor (beta chain) described here comes from a study of blood T cell repertoires in COVID-19. Overall study: T cells, B-cell-depleted T cells, or PBMCs provided the cDNA or gDNA that served as material.

Trimming took off 3 bases at V and 2 bases at J, with 7 bases between the two ends. CDR1 and CDR2 from the germline V gene are SNHLY and FYNNEI. The length of the CDR3 is 13 residues. Profiling relied on immunoSEQ multiplex PCR, and the TCRdb table lists in-frame clones only, not all of them. The sample has roughly 200,000 clones; roughly 78% are singletons. The sequencing sample was made of peripheral blood. This chain uses TRBV2 with TRBJ1-2, with D possibly being TRBD1 (5 bases). The sequence derives from a woman of 80 years or more with active or convalescent COVID-19. The CDR3 loop reads CASSDPGNYGYTF. In DNA, the CDR3 is TGTGCCAGCAGTGATCCAGGGAACTATGGCTACACCTTC.